This TCR beta chain was captured by sequencing in a study of cytomegalovirus exposure and HLA in healthy donors. At the level of the study: Drawn from HLA-typed donors, 80 million to 100 million unique TCRs were held in an early data release.

Primers: 60 Vbeta forward and 13 Jbeta reverse. Profiling relied on immunoSEQ multiplex PCR, and the TCRdb table lists in-frame clones only, not all of them. This table has approximately 160,000 clones, about 63% appearing once. Each donor was nominally healthy when sampled (though unrecorded immune exposures were likely). The CDR3 is 14 amino acids. Germline CDR1 SNHLY, CDR2 FYNNEI. Trimming stripped 1 base from V and 9 bases from J, with 13 bases between. About this clone itself: What it binds is unknown.

Study-wide findings and caveats: A later analysis found common viral pathogens apparently linked to several of the most significant clusters.

The receptor comes from a woman between 40 and 55 years old in good health and CMV-seropositive. The sequencing input was PBMCs. The chain combines TRBV2 with TRBJ1-5; D perhaps matches TRBD1 (6 bases). The CDR3 nucleotides read TGTGCCAGCAGTGAAGGGACAGCTGCTGGGCCCCAGCATTTT. Translated: CASSEGTAAGPQHF.